The 15 T cell receptor beta chains given below trace back to one sample, sequenced in a study of T cell responses to AZD1222 COVID-19 vaccine. Repertoires were generated with immunoSEQ multiplex PCR, while TCRdb's copy carries only in-frame clones and drops some. The table has approximately 94,000 clones, roughly 89% seen once. Sequenced material: peripheral blood, taken on day 0 of AZD1222 vaccination. These TCRs come from an adult in good health.

The chain combines TRBV4-3 with TRBJ2-1; TRBD1 or TRBD2 may be the D gene (5 bases each). Germline CDR1 and CDR2: LGHNA and YSLEER. Trimming cost V 1 base and J 6 bases, with 13 bases left between them. This CDR3 is built from 15 residues. Written as DNA, the CDR3 is TGCGCCAGCAGCCAAGGCTCCGGGGCTATCAATGAGCAGTTCTTC. It is translated as CASSQGSGAINEQFF.

This clone was seen a few times. V and J are TRBV11-2 and TRBJ2-5; D gene uncertain. Germline lookup yields CDR1 SGHAT and CDR2 FQNNGV. Between the trimmed V and J ends, which lost 3 bases and 5 bases, there was a span of 10 bases. The CDR3 loop spans 13 amino acids. DNA of the CDR3: TGTGCCAGCAGCTTTGGCTTGGAGGAGACCCAGTACTTC. Amino acid sequence: CASSFGLEETQYF.

The chain uses TRBV7-6 and TRBJ2-7, with 7 bases aligning to TRBD1. This CDR3 comprises 14 residues. Germline V gene lookup returns CDR1 SGHVS and CDR2 FNYEAQ. J lost 2 bases, V lost 3 bases, and 4 bases had no gene match. The CDR3 DNA reads TGTGCCAGCAGCTTGGGACAGCAGGCCTACGAGCAGTACTTC. It specifies CASSLGQQAYEQYF.

The chain has TRBV6-5 and TRBJ2-1; 15 nucleotides align to TRBD2. Germline V gives CDR1 MNHEY, CDR2 SVGAGI. This CDR3 contains 14 residues. V trimming: 6 bases; J trimming: 10 bases; junction bases outside the gene matches: 4. This CDR3 is CASRQGLAGGEQFF. The CDR3 DNA follows: TGTGCCAGCAGGCAGGGACTAGCGGGAGGCGAGCAGTTCTTC.

This rearrangement joins TRBV2 to TRBJ1-4; no clear D gene. Germline loops: CDR1 SNHLY, CDR2 FYNNEI. There are 14 residues in the CDR3. V was pared by 7 bases and J by 7 bases, with 16 bases between. This CDR3 reads CASTVDGRAEKLFF. DNA for the CDR3: TGTGCCAGCACGGTGGATGGGCGAGCTGAAAAACTGTTTTTT.

V usage is TRBV11-3 and J usage is TRBJ2-3, with a weak D call TRBD2 (5 bases). The CDR3 covers 14 residues. Germline CDR1 SGHNT, CDR2 YENEEA. V lost 1 base and J 6 bases, leaving 11 bases between the germline ends. CDR3 protein: CASSLGGSRDTQYF. The CDR3 bases are TGTGCCAGCAGCTTAGGAGGGTCCCGGGATACGCAGTATTTT.

CDR3 nucleotides: TGCGCCAGCAGCTTAGATAGCGGGAGCTCCTACAATGAGCAGTTCTTC. The encoded protein is CASSLDSGSSYNEQFF. The rearrangement links TRBV5-1 to TRBJ2-1, with 9 bases fitting TRBD2. Germline values: CDR1 SGHRS, CDR2 YFSETQ. V was clipped by 2 bases and J by 0 bases; unmatched bases: 3. The CDR3 contains 16 residues. The variable domain in full, with the rest retrieved from reference TRBV5-1 and TRBJ2-1, is KAGVTQTPRYLIKTRGQQVTLSCSPISGHRSVSWYQQTPGQGLQFLFEYFSETQRNKGNFPGRFSGRQFSNSRSEMNVSTLELGDSALYLCASSLDSGSSYNEQFFGPGTRLTVL.

The rearrangement links TRBV30 to TRBJ1-5; D gene ambiguous. Trimming stripped 0 bases from V and 5 bases from J, with 8 bases between. The CDR3 runs to 13 residues. CDR1 is GTSNPN and CDR2 is SVGIG in the germline V gene (reference sequence). The DNA of the CDR3 is TGTGCCTGGAGTGTACAAGGAGATCAGCCCCAGCATTTT. It codes for CAWSVQGDQPQHF.

This CDR3 is CASSFRVNSYEQYF. CDR3 sequence (DNA): TGCGCCAGCAGCTTCAGGGTCAACTCCTACGAGCAGTACTTC. This chain joins TRBV5-1 and TRBJ2-7; tentatively, D is TRBD1 (5 bases). Germline assignment: CDR1 SGHRS and CDR2 YFSETQ. This CDR3 is 14 amino acids long. V gave up 2 bases and J gave up 0 bases, with 9 bases separating them.

This clone was found a few times. The rearrangement joins TRBV18 to TRBJ2-1; D is possibly TRBD1 (6 bases). The length of the CDR3 is 13 residues. The germline V gene encodes CDR1 KGHSH and CDR2 LQKENI. Between the trimmed V and J ends, which lost 3 bases and 4 bases, there was a span of 7 bases. The CDR3 region is CASSPTGYNEQFF. CDR3 DNA: TGTGCCAGCTCACCTACAGGGTACAATGAGCAGTTCTTC.

The rearrangement uses TRBV6-2 or TRBV6-3 and TRBJ1-1, with TRBD1 matching 12 bases. Per germline, CDR1 MNHEY and CDR2 SVGEGT. This CDR3 is built from 17 residues. Losses at the gene ends were 6 bases for V and 5 bases for J; bases not matched to a gene: 13. The CDR3 nucleotides are TGTGCCAGCAGCTCGGGACAGGGGGCGCCTGCGTGGACTGAAGCTTTCTTT. Protein: CASSSGQGAPAWTEAFF.

The chain has TRBV28 and TRBJ1-1; D not resolved. Trimming removed 3 bases from V and 2 bases from J, with 16 bases in between. Germline V gene lookup returns CDR1 MDHEN and CDR2 SYDVKM. The CDR3 length is 16 residues. CDR3 sequence reads: CASSFPAWSGNTEAFF. The CDR3 bases are TGTGCCAGCAGTTTCCCCGCTTGGAGTGGAAACACTGAAGCTTTCTTT.

The chain couples TRBV6-6 to TRBJ1-5; TRBD1 agrees at 9 bases. V was pared by 6 bases and J by 5 bases, with 5 bases of the junction left unmatched. The CDR3 has 14 amino acids. Germline-derived CDR1 and CDR2 are MNHNY and SVGAGI (reference sequence). CDR3 region: CASSLTGGDQPQHF. CDR3 DNA sequence: TGTGCCAGCAGCCTGACAGGGGGAGATCAGCCCCAGCATTTT.

The V and J genes are TRBV11-2 and TRBJ2-2; D tentatively fits TRBD1 or TRBD2 (5 bases each). Per the germline V gene, CDR1 is SGHAT and CDR2 is FQNNGV. V lost 1 base, J lost 4 bases, and 10 bases lay in between. The CDR3 has 15 amino acids. The CDR3 loop reads CASSLGQGPTGELFF. CDR3 DNA: TGTGCCAGCAGCTTAGGCCAGGGACCCACCGGGGAGCTGTTTTTT.

The V gene is TRBV10-1, the J gene TRBJ2-7; D is uncertain. From germline, CDR1 is WNHNN and CDR2 SYGVQD (reference sequence). Trimming took 0 bases from V and 4 from J, leaving 4 bases between them. The CDR3 is made up of 12 amino acids. CDR3 nucleotide sequence: TGCGCCAGCAGTGAGTCGGGTTACGAGCAGTACTTC. It yields the protein CASSESGYEQYF.